The rows below give T cell receptor beta chains drawn from one sample of a study of human CD8 memory T cell subsets. TCRdb re-called the 5' RACE reads and gives one entry per CDR3 protein, without DNA. This listing includes roughly 4,200 distinct CDR3 sequences. Sequencing used CD8+ effector memory T cells (TEM) sorted from PBMCs. These TCRs come from a human donor in good health. Each CDR3 is given with its conserved first and last residue. The listing skips clone size in some rows; elsewhere it reads once, few, many or a size class.

v_call	j_call	clone_size	cdr3_length	cdr3_aa
TRBV5-1	TRBJ2-7	NA	14	CASSLGPGSYEQYF
TRBV18	TRBJ2-3	NA	14	CASSPGQWLDTQYF
TRBV12-3/TRBV12-4	TRBJ1-2	medium-sized	15	CASSLYGSSLDGYTF
TRBV7-9	TRBJ2-6	medium-sized	15	CASSSTGTGANVLTF
TRBV5-1	TRBJ1-2	NA	16	CASSRRATTGGESYTF
TRBV14	TRBJ2-5	NA	15	CASSQVGMTQETQYF
TRBV20-1	TRBJ1-1	NA	15	CSASSGQELNTEAFF
TRBV3-1	TRBJ1-2	NA	14	CASSQGLPAYGYTF
TRBV9	TRBJ2-7	NA	13	CASSAGGGDEQYF
TRBV6-1	TRBJ1-5	NA	15	CASSEKQDGAQPQHF
TRBV6-2/TRBV6-3	TRBJ2-3	NA	15	CASSGTSEGTDTQYF
TRBV20-1	TRBJ2-1	NA	16	CSARDYSGTEYNEQFF
TRBV25-1	TRBJ2-5	NA	15	CASSDESSGEETQYF
TRBV19	TRBJ1-5	NA	15	CASSKGGASNQPQHF
TRBV11-2	TRBJ2-7	NA	13	CASSLDVPYEQYF
TRBV30	TRBJ1-1	medium-sized	11	CARVENTEAFF
TRBV28	TRBJ2-1	medium-sized	16	CASSRDSGSTYNEQFF
TRBV4-2	TRBJ2-1	NA	17	CASSQDEGGGSYNEQFF